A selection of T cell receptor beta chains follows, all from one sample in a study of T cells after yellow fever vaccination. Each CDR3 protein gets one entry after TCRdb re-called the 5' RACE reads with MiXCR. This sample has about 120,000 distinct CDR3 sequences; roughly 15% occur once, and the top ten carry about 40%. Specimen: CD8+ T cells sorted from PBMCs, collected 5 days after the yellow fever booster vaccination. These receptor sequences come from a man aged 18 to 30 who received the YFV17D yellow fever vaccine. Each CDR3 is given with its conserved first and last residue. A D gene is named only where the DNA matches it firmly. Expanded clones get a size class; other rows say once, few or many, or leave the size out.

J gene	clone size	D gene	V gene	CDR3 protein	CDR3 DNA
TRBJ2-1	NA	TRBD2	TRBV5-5	CASSFNSGGYYNEQFF	TGTGCCAGCAGCTTTAACTCGGGGGGGTATTACAATGAGCAGTTCTTC
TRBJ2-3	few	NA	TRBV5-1	CASSLYTGGATDTQYF	TGCGCCAGCAGCTTGTACACCGGGGGCGCGACAGATACGCAGTATTTT
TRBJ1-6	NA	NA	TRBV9	CASSVDSASRPLHF	TGTGCCAGCAGCGTAGATTCCGCGTCTAGACCCCTCCACTTT
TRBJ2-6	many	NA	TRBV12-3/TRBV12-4	CASSLADSGANVLTF	TGTGCCAGCAGTTTAGCGGACTCTGGGGCCAACGTCCTGACTTTC
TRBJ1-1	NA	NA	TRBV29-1	CSVEYGITEAFF	TGCAGCGTTGAATACGGGATCACTGAAGCTTTCTTT
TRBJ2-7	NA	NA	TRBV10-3	CAISADAERDYEQYF	TGTGCCATCAGTGCCGACGCGGAACGGGACTACGAGCAGTACTTC
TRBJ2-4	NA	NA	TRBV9	CASSGRQAKNIQYF	TGTGCCAGCAGCGGCCGACAGGCCAAAAACATTCAGTACTTC
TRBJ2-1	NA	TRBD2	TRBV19	CASSIQDSGGLDNEQFF	TGTGCCAGTAGTATTCAGGATAGCGGGGGCCTAGACAATGAGCAGTTCTTC
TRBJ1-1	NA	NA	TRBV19	CASSIPASRRNTEAFF	TGTGCCAGTAGTATCCCCGCCTCCAGAAGGAACACTGAAGCTTTCTTT
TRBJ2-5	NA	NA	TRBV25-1	CASSEYGSGETQYF	TGTGCCAGCAGTGAATACGGTAGTGGAGAGACCCAGTACTTC
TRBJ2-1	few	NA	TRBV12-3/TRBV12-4	CASSFSWTHNEQFF	TGTGCCAGCAGTTTTTCGTGGACCCATAATGAGCAGTTCTTC
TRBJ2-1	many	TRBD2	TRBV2	CASSAGTSGYNEQFF	TGTGCCAGCAGCGCTGGGACTAGCGGCTACAATGAGCAGTTCTTC
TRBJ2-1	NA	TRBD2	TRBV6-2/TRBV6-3	CASSSLTSGGAVGQFF	TGTGCCAGCAGTTCTCTTACTAGCGGGGGGGCCGTCGGGCAGTTCTTC
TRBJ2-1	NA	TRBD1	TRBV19	CASTYGTGMGNEQFF	TGTGCCAGTACCTACGGGACAGGGATGGGTAATGAGCAGTTCTTC
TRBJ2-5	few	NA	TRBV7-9	CASSPTPMSQETQYF	TGTGCCAGCAGCCCGACCCCTATGTCCCAAGAGACCCAGTACTTC
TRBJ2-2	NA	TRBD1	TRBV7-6	CASSFPRQGRDTGELFF	TGTGCCAGCAGCTTTCCGCGACAGGGAAGGGACACCGGGGAGCTGTTTTTT
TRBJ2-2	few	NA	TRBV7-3	CASSLYKNRVNTGELFF	TGTGCCAGCAGCTTATACAAAAACAGGGTGAACACCGGGGAGCTGTTTTTT
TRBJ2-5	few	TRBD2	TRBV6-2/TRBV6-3	CAGGTSGLETQYF	TGTGCCGGCGGGACTAGCGGCTTGGAGACCCAGTACTTC
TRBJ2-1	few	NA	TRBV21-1	CASIMGSGASYNEQFF	TGTGCCAGCATCATGGGGAGCGGGGCCTCCTACAATGAGCAGTTCTTC
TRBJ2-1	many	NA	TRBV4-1	CASSQVLHEQFF	TGCGCCAGCAGCCAAGTTCTACATGAGCAGTTCTTC
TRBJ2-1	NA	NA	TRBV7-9	CASSLDNEQFF	TGTGCCAGCAGCTTAGATAATGAGCAGTTCTTC
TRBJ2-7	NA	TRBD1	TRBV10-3	CAISDSGQGLSYEQYF	TGTGCCATCAGTGACTCGGGACAGGGACTATCCTACGAGCAGTACTTC
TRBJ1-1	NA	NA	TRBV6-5	CASSYGVIDTEAFF	TGTGCCAGCAGTTACGGGGTAATAGACACTGAAGCTTTCTTT
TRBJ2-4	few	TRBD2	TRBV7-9	CASSSNLAGKNIQYF	TGTGCCAGCAGCTCCAACTTAGCGGGCAAAAACATTCAGTACTTC
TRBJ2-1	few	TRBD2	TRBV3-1	CASSSRESSYNEQFF	TGTGCCAGCAGCTCGCGGGAGAGCTCCTACAATGAGCAGTTCTTC
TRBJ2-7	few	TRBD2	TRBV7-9	CASSGSWGGPANYEQYF	TGTGCCAGCAGCGGTTCATGGGGGGGACCAGCTAACTACGAGCAGTACTTC
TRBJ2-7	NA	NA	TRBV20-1	CSASATAAPYEQYF	TGCAGTGCTTCGGCCACCGCAGCCCCATACGAGCAGTACTTC
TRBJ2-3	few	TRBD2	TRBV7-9	CASSSELAAIDTQYF	TGTGCCAGCAGCTCCGAGCTAGCGGCAATAGATACGCAGTATTTT
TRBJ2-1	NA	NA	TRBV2	CTSRGGSYNEQFF	TGTACCAGCAGGGGCGGCTCCTACAATGAGCAGTTCTTC
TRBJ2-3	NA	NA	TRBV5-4	CASSFGEYTDTQYF	TGTGCCAGCAGCTTTGGAGAGTACACAGATACGCAGTATTTT
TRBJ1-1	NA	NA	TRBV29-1	CSAQTANTEAFF	TGCAGCGCCCAGACAGCGAACACTGAAGCTTTCTTT
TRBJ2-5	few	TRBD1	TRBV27	CASSPGQAWQETQYF	TGTGCCAGCAGCCCGGGACAGGCCTGGCAAGAGACCCAGTACTTC
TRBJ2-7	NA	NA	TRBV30	CAWSGSGSSYEQYF	TGTGCCTGGAGTGGTTCGGGTTCCTCCTACGAGCAGTACTTC
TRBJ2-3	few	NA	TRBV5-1	CATTNRGAITDTQYF	TGCGCCACCACGAATCGGGGGGCCATAACAGATACGCAGTATTTT
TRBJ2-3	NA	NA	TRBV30	CAWSVPTDTQYF	TGTGCCTGGAGTGTACCAACAGATACGCAGTATTTT
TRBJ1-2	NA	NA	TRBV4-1	CASSRPNQGDGYTF	TGCGCCAGCAGCCGACCGAATCAGGGTGATGGCTACACCTTC
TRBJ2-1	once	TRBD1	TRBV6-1	CASSEVGDRGSYNEQFF	TGTGCCAGCAGTGAAGTCGGAGACAGGGGTTCCTACAATGAGCAGTTCTTC
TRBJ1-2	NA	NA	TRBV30	CAWSLSAYGYTF	TGTGCCTGGAGTCTCTCAGCCTATGGCTACACCTTC
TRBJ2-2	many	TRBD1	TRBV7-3	CASSPRNRQGNTGELFF	TGTGCCAGCAGCCCCAGAAACCGACAGGGCAATACCGGGGAGCTGTTTTTT
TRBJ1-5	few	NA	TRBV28	CASNPSGWGNSKPQHF	TGTGCCAGCAATCCCTCCGGTTGGGGGAACAGCAAGCCCCAGCATTTT
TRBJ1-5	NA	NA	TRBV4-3	CASSQGIVSQPQHF	TGCGCCAGCAGCCAAGGGATAGTGAGTCAGCCCCAGCATTTT
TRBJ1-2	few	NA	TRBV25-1	CASSGGLGDGYTF	TGTGCCAGCAGTGGGGGCCTGGGGGATGGCTACACCTTC
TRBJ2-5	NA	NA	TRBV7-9	CASSLLSLTEETQYF	TGTGCCAGCAGCTTACTGTCGCTAACCGAGGAGACCCAGTACTTC
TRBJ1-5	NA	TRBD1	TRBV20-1	CSASPDRAVGQPQHF	TGCAGTGCTAGCCCGGACAGGGCGGTTGGGCAGCCCCAGCATTTT
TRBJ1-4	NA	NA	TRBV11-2	CASSSILGTNEKLFF	TGTGCCAGCAGCTCCATACTGGGGACTAATGAAAAACTGTTTTTT
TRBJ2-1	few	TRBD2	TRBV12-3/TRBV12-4	CASSSSGGVTYNEQFF	TGTGCCAGCAGTTCTAGCGGGGGGGTCACCTACAATGAGCAGTTCTTC